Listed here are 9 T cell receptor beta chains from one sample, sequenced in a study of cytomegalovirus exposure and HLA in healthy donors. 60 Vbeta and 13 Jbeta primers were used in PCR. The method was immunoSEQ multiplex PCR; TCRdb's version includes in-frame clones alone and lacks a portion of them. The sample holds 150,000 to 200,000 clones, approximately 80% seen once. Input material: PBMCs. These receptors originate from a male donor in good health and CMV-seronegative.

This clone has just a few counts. The CDR3 DNA reads as TGTGCCAGCAGCTTGGGGTCGGGAGTGGGCTACGAGCAGTACTTC. It is translated as CASSLGSGVGYEQYF. The V call is TRBV11-2, the J call TRBJ2-7, with D possibly being TRBD2 (6 bases). The CDR3 loop spans 15 amino acids. Germline V CDR1 and CDR2: SGHAT, FQNNGV. V was trimmed by 3 bases and J by 3 bases, leaving 15 bases between them.

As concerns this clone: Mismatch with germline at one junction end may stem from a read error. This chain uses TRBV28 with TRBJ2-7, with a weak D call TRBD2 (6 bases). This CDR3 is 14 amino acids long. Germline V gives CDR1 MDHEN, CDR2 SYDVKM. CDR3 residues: CAGSLSGRSYEQYF. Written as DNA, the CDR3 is TGTGCCGGCAGTTTATCAGGGAGGTCCTACGAGCAGTACTTC.

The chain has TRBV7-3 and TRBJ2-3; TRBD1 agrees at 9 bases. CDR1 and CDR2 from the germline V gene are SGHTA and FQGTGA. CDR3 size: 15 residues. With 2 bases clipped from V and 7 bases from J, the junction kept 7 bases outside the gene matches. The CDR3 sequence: CASSLGDRERNTQYF. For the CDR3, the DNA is TGTGCCAGCAGCTTAGGGGACAGGGAAAGAAATACGCAGTATTTT.

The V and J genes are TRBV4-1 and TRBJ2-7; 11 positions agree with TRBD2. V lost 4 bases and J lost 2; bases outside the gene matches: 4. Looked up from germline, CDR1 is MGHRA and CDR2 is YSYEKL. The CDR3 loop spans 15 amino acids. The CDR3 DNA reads TGCGCCAGCAGCCTGACTAGCGGGGAGACCTACGAGCAGTACTTC. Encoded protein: CASSLTSGETYEQYF.

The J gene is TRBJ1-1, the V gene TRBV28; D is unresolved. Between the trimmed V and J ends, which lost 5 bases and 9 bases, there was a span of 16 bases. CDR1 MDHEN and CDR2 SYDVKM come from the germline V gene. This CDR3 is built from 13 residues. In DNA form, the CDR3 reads TGTGCCAGCAGTCTTCCGGTTGGGAGAAAAGCTTTCTTT. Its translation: CASSLPVGRKAFF.

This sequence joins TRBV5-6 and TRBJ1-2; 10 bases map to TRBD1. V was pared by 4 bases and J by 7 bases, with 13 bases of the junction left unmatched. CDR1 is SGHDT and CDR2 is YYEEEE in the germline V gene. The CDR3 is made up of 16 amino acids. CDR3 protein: CASSMRSSGTGAGYTF. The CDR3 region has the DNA TGTGCCAGCAGCATGCGTTCATCTGGGACAGGGGCTGGCTACACCTTC.

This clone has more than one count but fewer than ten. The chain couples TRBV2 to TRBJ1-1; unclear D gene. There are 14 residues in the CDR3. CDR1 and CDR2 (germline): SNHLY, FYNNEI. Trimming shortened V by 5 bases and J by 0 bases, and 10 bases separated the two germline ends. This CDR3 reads CASSSTALNTEAFF. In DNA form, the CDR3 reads TGTGCCAGCAGTTCTACTGCATTGAACACTGAAGCTTTCTTT. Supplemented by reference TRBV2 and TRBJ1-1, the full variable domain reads EPEVTQTPSHQVTQMGQEVILRCVPISNHLYFYWYRQILGQKVEFLVSFYNNEISEKSEIFDDQFSVERPDGSNFTLKIRSTKLEDSAMYFCASSSTALNTEAFFGQGTRLTVV.

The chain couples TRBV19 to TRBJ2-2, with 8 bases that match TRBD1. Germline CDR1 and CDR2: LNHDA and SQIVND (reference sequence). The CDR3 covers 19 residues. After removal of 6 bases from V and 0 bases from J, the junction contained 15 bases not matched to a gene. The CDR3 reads CASSRITRTGQANTGELFF. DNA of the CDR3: TGTGCCAGTAGCAGAATTACGAGGACAGGGCAAGCGAACACCGGGGAGCTGTTTTTT.

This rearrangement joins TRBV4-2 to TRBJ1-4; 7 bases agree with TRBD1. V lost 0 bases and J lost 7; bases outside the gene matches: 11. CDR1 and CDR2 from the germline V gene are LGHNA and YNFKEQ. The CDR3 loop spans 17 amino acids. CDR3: CASSQDKPRGESEKLFF. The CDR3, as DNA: TGTGCCAGCAGCCAAGATAAACCCAGGGGGGAAAGTGAAAAACTGTTTTTT.